This TCR beta chain was documented in a study of blood T cell repertoires in COVID-19. Study-level background: The samples span acute and convalescent COVID-19 from the United States, Italy and Spain. T cells, B-cell-depleted T cells, or PBMCs supplied cDNA or gDNA.

TCRdb's copy holds only in-frame clones and misses some; the assay was immunoSEQ multiplex PCR. The data show about 270,000 clones, less than 85% seen once. Sequenced material: peripheral blood. The source is a woman younger than 30 with acute or convalescent COVID-19.

CDR3 sequence (DNA): TGTGCCAGTAGTATAAGGGGACAGGGGGAAACCTTGTCCTACGAGCAGTACTTC. It translates to CASSIRGQGETLSYEQYF. V is TRBV19 and J is TRBJ2-7; the match to TRBD1 covers 11 bases. Germline lookup yields CDR1 LNHDA and CDR2 SQIVND (reference sequence). CDR3 length: 18 residues. Trimming at V came to 2 bases and at J to 1 base, leaving 10 bases not matched to a gene.